Presented here are 18 T cell receptor beta chains from one specimen sequenced in a study of beta chain features in type 1 diabetes. TCRB transcripts that were expressed got sequenced, as all of the isolated RNA had been reverse transcribed. The protocol was immunoSEQ multiplex PCR, while the TCRdb copy is restricted to in-frame clones and leaves out a portion. The sample lists 900,000 or so clones, about a sixth occurring once. Material for sequencing was naive CD4+ T cells from blood. The receptors were sampled from a woman between 18 and 30 years old in good health.

The J gene is TRBJ1-4, the V gene TRBV5-1, with 8 bases lining up with TRBD1. CDR3 length equals 14 residues. Trimming at V came to 3 bases and at J to 8 bases, leaving 6 bases not matched to a gene. Germline assignment: CDR1 SGHRS and CDR2 YFSETQ. The CDR3 sequence: CASSSGQGLEKLFF. Written as DNA, the CDR3 is TGCGCCAGCAGCTCAGGACAGGGACTGGAAAAACTGTTTTTT.

Of note for this clone: In the same sample, other DNA sequences code for this CDR3. V gene TRBV10-3 combines with J gene TRBJ2-1; D is unclear. V shed 4 bases and J shed 6 bases, with 4 bases lying between them. Looked up from germline, CDR1 is ENHRY and CDR2 is SYGVKD. CDR3 length: 11 amino acids. DNA of the CDR3: TGTGCCATCAGTGGATCCAATGAGCAGTTCTTC. It yields the protein CAISGSNEQFF.

The sample holds a few counts of this clone. The chain uses TRBV18 and TRBJ2-7, with D perhaps being TRBD1 or TRBD2 (5 bases each). The CDR3 consists of 12 residues. Trimming stripped 6 bases from V and 6 bases from J, with 12 bases between. Germline V gives CDR1 KGHSH, CDR2 LQKENI. CDR3 residues: CASSSGGGEQYF. The DNA for the CDR3 is TGTGCCAGCTCTTCTGGGGGTGGCGAGCAGTACTTC.

The sample holds a few counts of this clone. V gene TRBV6-5 combines with J gene TRBJ1-5; D gene ambiguous. V was shortened by 7 bases and J by 1 base, with 11 bases between the two germline ends. The CDR3 loop spans 14 amino acids. Germline V lookup: CDR1 MNHEY, CDR2 SVGAGI. The CDR3 loop is CASTKAGSNQPQHF. CDR3 in DNA: TGTGCCAGCACAAAGGCGGGAAGCAATCAGCCCCAGCATTTT.

In this sample, this clone turned up a few times. The V gene is TRBV4-2, the J gene TRBJ2-3; 13 bases match TRBD2. Germline CDR1 LGHNA, CDR2 YNFKEQ. V lost 3 bases and J lost 1; bases outside the gene matches: 7. The CDR3 length is 18 residues. The CDR3, as DNA: TGTGCCAGCAGCCAGAATCGCGGACTAGCGGGGGGCACAGATACGCAGTATTTT. Translation gives CASSQNRGLAGGTDTQYF.

The rearrangement joins TRBV7-2 to TRBJ2-5; no clear D. The germline gives CDR1 SGHTA, CDR2 FQGNSA. CDR3 length: 13 residues. With 2 bases removed from V and 3 bases from J, the gap between germline ends came to 7 bases. The CDR3 loop is CASSLSPEETQYF. CDR3 in DNA: TGTGCCAGCAGCTTATCCCCTGAAGAGACCCAGTACTTC.

CDR3 bases: TGTGCCAGCAGCCCTCCCAGGGGTGCAGCAGTTACGCAGTATTTT. Protein sequence: CASSPPRGAAVTQYF. V is TRBV7-2 and J is TRBJ2-3; maybe TRBD1 (6 bases). There are 15 residues in the CDR3. Trimming pared 5 bases from V and 8 bases from J, leaving 20 bases between. The germline gives CDR1 SGHTA, CDR2 FQGNSA.

The gene calls are TRBV25-1 and TRBJ1-2; the match to TRBD1 covers 7 bases. The CDR3 loop spans 12 amino acids. The V segment lost 5 bases and the J segment 8 bases; nucleotides outside the gene matches: 5. Per the germline V gene, CDR1 is MGHDK and CDR2 is SYGVNS. The CDR3 region has the DNA TGTGCCAGCAGTCGACAGGGAGGCGGCTACACCTTC. As protein: CASSRQGGGYTF.

This clone has a handful of counts. The chain has TRBV7-2 and TRBJ2-7; the match to TRBD1 covers 7 bases. Germline CDR1 and CDR2: SGHTA and FQGNSA. V lost 0 bases to trimming and J lost 3 bases; unmatched junction nucleotides: 5. The length of the CDR3 is 15 residues. The CDR3 loop is CASSLARDRSYEQYF. In DNA, the CDR3 is TGTGCCAGCAGCTTAGCTCGGGACAGAAGCTACGAGCAGTACTTC.

Note on this clone: One end of the junction does not line up with germline, which may come from a read error. Additional DNA sequences in this sample encode the identical CDR3. This chain joins TRBV6-6 and TRBJ2-6, with D possibly being TRBD1 (6 bases). This CDR3 has 16 amino acids. Germline V lookup: CDR1 MNHNY, CDR2 SVGAGI (reference sequence). The CDR3 spells CASSSGTNSGANVLTF. CDR3 coding DNA: TGTGCCAGCAGTTCCGGGACAAACTCTGGGGCCAACGTCCTGACCTTC.

The V call is TRBV7-8, the J call TRBJ1-1; D gene ambiguous. Germline-derived CDR1 and CDR2 are SGHVS and FQNEAQ. This CDR3 is built from 17 residues. Trimming shortened V by 2 bases and J by 0 bases, and 16 bases separated the two germline ends. CDR3 bases: TGTGCCAGCAGCTTAAATCTTGGTGGAGCGTTGAACACTGAAGCTTTCTTT. It encodes CASSLNLGGALNTEAFF.

The chain recombines TRBV19 with TRBJ1-5; 10 bases line up with TRBD1. Per germline, CDR1 LNHDA and CDR2 SQIVND (reference sequence). Germline trimming cut 4 bases from V and 0 bases from J; bases unmatched to any gene: 6. The CDR3 has 17 amino acids. This chain's CDR3 is CASSTDRGTYSNQPQHF. The CDR3 bases are TGTGCCAGTAGTACGGACAGGGGGACATATAGCAATCAGCCCCAGCATTTT.

The chain employs TRBV28 and TRBJ1-2, with a tentative D call TRBD1 (5 bases). Germline V lookup: CDR1 MDHEN, CDR2 SYDVKM. This CDR3 spans 12 amino acids. The V gene lost 11 bases and the J gene lost 6 bases, with 16 bases spanning the gap. The CDR3 protein is CAVLGGLDGYTF. The CDR3 bases are TGTGCCGTGCTGGGGGGGTTGGATGGCTACACCTTC.

This clone was detected only a few times. The CDR3 DNA is TGTGCCAGCAGACACAAACTAGGGGAAGCTTCTGGGGCCAACGTCCTGACTTTC. It translates to CASRHKLGEASGANVLTF. This chain joins TRBV2 and TRBJ2-6; TRBD1 or TRBD2 may be the D gene (5 bases each). The CDR3 has 18 amino acids. V lost 6 bases, J lost 1 base, and 19 bases lay in between. Per germline, CDR1 SNHLY and CDR2 FYNNEI.

The V and J genes are TRBV4-2 and TRBJ2-5; TRBD2 is a possible D gene (6 bases). The J call could be wrong; TRBJ2-7 is a better fit for the DNA end. The germline CDR1 and CDR2 sequences are LGHNA and YNFKEQ. There are 20 residues in the CDR3. This chain's CDR3 is CASSQDIGGLPLRNSYEQYF. In DNA form, the CDR3 reads TGTGCCAGCAGCCAAGATATCGGAGGGTTGCCCCTTCGAAACTCCTACGAGCAGTACTTC.

This rearrangement joins TRBV27 to TRBJ1-1; no clear D. Germline CDR1 and CDR2: MNHEY and SMNVEV (reference sequence). The CDR3 totals 12 residues. V lost 7 bases, J lost 5 bases, and 11 bases lay in between. The CDR3 loop reads CASIGWGTEAFF. Here the CDR3 DNA reads TGTGCCAGCATAGGGTGGGGAACTGAAGCTTTCTTT.

This clone was observed a handful of times. J is TRBJ1-2 and V is TRBV15, with D tentatively TRBD1 (5 bases). The germline CDR1 and CDR2 sequences are LNHNV and YYDKDF (reference sequence). This CDR3 has 12 amino acids. V gave up 5 bases and J gave up 8 bases, with 12 bases separating them. The CDR3 sequence is CATSPGPLGYTF. The CDR3 DNA reads TGTGCCACCAGCCCGGGACCGCTCGGCTACACCTTC.

V gene TRBV11-2 combines with J gene TRBJ2-1; 10 bases line up with TRBD2. The CDR3 sequence is 15 residues long. The germline gives CDR1 SGHAT, CDR2 FQNNGV. Trimming took 3 bases from V and 6 from J; bases not matched to a gene: 5. This CDR3 is CASSFTSGIFNEQFF. For the CDR3, the DNA is TGTGCCAGCAGCTTCACTAGCGGGATCTTCAATGAGCAGTTCTTC.